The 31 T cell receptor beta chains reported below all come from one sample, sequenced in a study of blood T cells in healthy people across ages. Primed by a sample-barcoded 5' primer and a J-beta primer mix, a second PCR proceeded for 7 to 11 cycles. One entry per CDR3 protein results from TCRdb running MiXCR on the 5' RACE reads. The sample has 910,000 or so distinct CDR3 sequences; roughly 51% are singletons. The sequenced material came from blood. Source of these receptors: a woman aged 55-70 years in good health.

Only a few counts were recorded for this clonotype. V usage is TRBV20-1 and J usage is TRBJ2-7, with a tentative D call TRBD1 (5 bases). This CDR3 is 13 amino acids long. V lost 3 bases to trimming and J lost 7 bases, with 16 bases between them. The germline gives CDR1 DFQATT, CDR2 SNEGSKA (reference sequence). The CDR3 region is CSARDTHLKEQYF. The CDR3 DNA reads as TGCAGTGCTAGGGACACCCATCTGAAGGAGCAGTACTTC.

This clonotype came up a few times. The CDR3 nucleotides are TGTGCCAGCAGCGTGGGACTAGCAGCAGATACGCAGTATTTT. This sequence encodes CASSVGLAADTQYF. The chain uses TRBV6-2 or TRBV6-3 and TRBJ2-3, with 9 bases fitting TRBD2. Germline V gene lookup returns CDR1 MNHEY and CDR2 SVGEGT. There are 14 residues in the CDR3. After removal of 6 bases from V and 4 bases from J, the junction contained 5 bases not matched to a gene.

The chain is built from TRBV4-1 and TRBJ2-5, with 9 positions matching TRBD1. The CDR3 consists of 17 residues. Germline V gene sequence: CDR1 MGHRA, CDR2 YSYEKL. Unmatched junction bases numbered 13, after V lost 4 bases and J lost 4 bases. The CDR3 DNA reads TGCGCCAGCAGCCGCCCACGGACAGGGGTTGCCTCAGAGACCCAGTACTTC. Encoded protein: CASSRPRTGVASETQYF.

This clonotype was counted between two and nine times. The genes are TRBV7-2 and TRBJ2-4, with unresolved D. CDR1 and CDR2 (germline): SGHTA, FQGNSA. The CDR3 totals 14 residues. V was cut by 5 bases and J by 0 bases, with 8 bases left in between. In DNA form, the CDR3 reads TGTGCCAGCAGCCCTTGGGTAGCCAAAAACATTCAGTACTTC. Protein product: CASSPWVAKNIQYF. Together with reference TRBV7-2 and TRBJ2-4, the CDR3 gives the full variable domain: GAGVSQSPSNKVTEKGKDVELRCDPISGHTALYWYRQSLGQGLEFLIYFQGNSAPDKSGLPSDRFSAERTGGSVSTLTIQRTQQEDSAVYLCASSPWVAKNIQYFGAGTRLSVL.

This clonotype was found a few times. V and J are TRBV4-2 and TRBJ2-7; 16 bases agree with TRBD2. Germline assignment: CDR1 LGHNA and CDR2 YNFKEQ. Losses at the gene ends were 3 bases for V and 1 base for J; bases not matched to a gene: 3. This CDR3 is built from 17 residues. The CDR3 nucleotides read TGTGCCAGCAGCCAGGGACTAGCGGGAGGGGGGTCCTACGAGCAGTACTTC. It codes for CASSQGLAGGGSYEQYF.

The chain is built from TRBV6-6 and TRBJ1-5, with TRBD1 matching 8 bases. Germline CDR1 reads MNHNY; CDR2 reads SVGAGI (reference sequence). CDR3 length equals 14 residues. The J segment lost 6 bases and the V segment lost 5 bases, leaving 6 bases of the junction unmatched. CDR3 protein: CASSPTGERQPQHF. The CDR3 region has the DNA TGTGCCAGCAGTCCGACAGGGGAGCGTCAGCCCCAGCATTTT.

The CDR3 region has the DNA TGTGCCAGCAGTTTAGTAGGGTTGGACGAGCAGTACTTC. Translating gives CASSLVGLDEQYF. The rearrangement links TRBV28 to TRBJ2-5; D is uncertain. The J call may be faulty, since TRBJ2-7 better matches the DNA end. The length of the CDR3 is 13 residues. The germline V gene has CDR1 MDHEN and CDR2 SYDVKM.

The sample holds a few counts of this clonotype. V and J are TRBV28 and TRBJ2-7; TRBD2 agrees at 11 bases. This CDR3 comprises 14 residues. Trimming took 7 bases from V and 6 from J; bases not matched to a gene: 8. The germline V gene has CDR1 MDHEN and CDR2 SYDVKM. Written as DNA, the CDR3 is TGTGCCAGCATCCTCAGCCTAGCGGGAGGCGAGCAGTACTTC. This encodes CASILSLAGGEQYF.

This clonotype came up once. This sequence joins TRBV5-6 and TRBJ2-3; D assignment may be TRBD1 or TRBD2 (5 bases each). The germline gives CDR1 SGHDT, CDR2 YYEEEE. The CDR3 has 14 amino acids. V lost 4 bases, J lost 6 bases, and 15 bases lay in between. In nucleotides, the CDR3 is TGTGCCAGCAGCGGGACGTGGGGGACCGATACGCAGTATTTT. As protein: CASSGTWGTDTQYF. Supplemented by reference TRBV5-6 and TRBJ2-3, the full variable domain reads DAGVTQSPTHLIKTRGQQVTLRCSPKSGHDTVSWYQQALGQGPQFIFQYYEEEERQRGNFPDRFSGHQFPNYSSELNVNALLLGDSALYLCASSGTWGTDTQYFGPGTRLTVL.

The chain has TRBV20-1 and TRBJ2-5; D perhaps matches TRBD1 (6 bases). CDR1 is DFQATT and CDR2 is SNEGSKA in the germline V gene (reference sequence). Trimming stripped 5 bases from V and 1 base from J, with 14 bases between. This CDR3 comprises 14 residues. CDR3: CSASSGQIQETQYF. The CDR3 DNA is TGCAGTGCTTCAAGCGGACAGATCCAAGAGACCCAGTACTTC.

The CDR3 sequence: CSVERQGANEQYF. In DNA form, the CDR3 reads TGCAGCGTTGAACGGCAGGGTGCGAATGAGCAGTACTTC. The chain links TRBV29-1 to TRBJ2-1, with D possibly TRBD1 on 5 matching bases. The J call may be mistaken, given a closer DNA end match to TRBJ2-7. Per the germline V gene, CDR1 is SQVTM and CDR2 is ANQGSEA. This CDR3 has 13 amino acids.

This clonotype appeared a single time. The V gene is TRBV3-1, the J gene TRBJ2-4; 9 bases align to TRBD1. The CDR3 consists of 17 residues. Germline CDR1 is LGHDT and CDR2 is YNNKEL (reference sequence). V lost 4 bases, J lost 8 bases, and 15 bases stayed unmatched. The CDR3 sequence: CASSPGTGTSIGDIQYF. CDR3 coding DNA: TGTGCCAGCAGCCCCGGGACAGGGACATCCATTGGGGACATTCAGTACTTC.

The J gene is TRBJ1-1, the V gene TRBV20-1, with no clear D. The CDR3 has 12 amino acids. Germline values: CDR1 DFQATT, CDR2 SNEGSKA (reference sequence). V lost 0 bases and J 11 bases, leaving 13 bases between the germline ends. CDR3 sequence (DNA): TGCAGTGCTAGAGATCGGGGTTTTGAGGCTTTCTTT. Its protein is CSARDRGFEAFF.

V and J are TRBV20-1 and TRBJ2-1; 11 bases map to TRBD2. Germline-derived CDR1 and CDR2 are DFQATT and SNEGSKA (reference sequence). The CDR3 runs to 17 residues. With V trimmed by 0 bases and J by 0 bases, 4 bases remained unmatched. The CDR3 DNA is TGCAGTGCTAGAGAGTTAGCGGGAGGGAGCTCCTACAATGAGCAGTTCTTC. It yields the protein CSARELAGGSSYNEQFF.

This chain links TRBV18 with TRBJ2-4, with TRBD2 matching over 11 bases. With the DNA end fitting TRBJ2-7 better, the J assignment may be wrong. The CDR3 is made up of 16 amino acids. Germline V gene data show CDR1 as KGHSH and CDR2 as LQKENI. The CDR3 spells CASSLTTSGISYEQYF. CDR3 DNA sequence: TGTGCCAGCTCACTAACGACTAGCGGGATTTCCTACGAGCAGTACTTC.

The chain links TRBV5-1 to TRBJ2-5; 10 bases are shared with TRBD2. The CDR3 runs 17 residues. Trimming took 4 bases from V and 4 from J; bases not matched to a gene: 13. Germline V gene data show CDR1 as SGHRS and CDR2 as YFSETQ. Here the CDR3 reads CASSPPIAGGPGETQYF. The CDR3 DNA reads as TGCGCCAGCAGCCCGCCCATAGCGGGAGGTCCTGGAGAGACCCAGTACTTC.

CDR3 in DNA: TGTGCCAGCTCACCACTGGCCAGCGCTACACGCACAGATACGCAGTATTTT. Its translation is CASSPLASATRTDTQYF. The chain joins TRBV18 to TRBJ2-3; D ambiguous. The V end was cut by 1 base, the J end by 1 base, with 15 bases between. CDR3 size: 17 residues. Germline CDR1 is KGHSH and CDR2 is LQKENI.

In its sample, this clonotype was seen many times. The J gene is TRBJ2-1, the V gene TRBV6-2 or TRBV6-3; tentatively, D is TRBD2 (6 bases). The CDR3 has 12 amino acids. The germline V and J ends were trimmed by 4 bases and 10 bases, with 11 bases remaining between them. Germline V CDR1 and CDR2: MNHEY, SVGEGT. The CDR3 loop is CASSLVAAEQFF. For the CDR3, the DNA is TGTGCCAGCAGTTTGGTAGCGGCAGAGCAGTTCTTC.

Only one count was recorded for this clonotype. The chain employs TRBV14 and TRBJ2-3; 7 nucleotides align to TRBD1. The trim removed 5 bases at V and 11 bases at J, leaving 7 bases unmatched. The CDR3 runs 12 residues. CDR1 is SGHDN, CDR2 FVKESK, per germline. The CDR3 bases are TGTGCCAGCAGCGAGACAGGGAGTGTGCAGTATTTT. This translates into CASSETGSVQYF.

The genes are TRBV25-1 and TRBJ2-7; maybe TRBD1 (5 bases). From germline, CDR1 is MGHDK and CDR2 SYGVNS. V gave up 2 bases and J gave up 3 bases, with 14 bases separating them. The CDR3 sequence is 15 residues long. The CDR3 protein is CASSEVGDKSYEQYF. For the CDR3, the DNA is TGTGCCAGCAGTGAAGTAGGGGATAAAAGCTACGAGCAGTACTTC.

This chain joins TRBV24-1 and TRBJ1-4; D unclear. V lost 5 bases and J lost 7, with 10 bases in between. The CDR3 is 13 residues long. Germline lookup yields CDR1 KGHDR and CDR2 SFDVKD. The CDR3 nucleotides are TGTGCCACCAGTGTGGGCGTCGCTGAAAAACTGTTTTTT. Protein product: CATSVGVAEKLFF.

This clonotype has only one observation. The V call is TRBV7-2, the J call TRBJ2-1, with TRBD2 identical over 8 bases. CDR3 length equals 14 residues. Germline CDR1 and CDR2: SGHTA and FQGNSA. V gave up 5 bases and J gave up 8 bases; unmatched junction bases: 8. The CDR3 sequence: CASSDRLARDEQFF. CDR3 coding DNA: TGTGCCAGCAGCGACCGACTAGCGAGGGATGAGCAGTTCTTC.

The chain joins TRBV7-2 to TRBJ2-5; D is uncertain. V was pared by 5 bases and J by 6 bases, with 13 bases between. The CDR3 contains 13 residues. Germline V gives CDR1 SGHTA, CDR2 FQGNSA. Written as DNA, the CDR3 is TGTGCCAGCAGCCCCGGGCCCCTTCAGACCCAGTACTTC. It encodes CASSPGPLQTQYF.

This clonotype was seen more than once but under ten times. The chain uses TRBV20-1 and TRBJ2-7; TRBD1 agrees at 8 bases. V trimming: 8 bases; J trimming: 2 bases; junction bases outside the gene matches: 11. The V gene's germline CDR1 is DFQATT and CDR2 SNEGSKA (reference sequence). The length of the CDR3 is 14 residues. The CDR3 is CSSTRGTGPYEQYF. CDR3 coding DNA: TGCAGTTCTACGAGGGGGACAGGTCCCTACGAGCAGTACTTC.

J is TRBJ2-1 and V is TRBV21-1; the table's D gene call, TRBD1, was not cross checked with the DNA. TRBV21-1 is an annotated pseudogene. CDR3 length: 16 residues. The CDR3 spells CASSINSGQVYNEQFF. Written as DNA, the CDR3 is TGTGCCAGCAGCATCAATAGCGGACAGGTCTACAATGAGCAGTTCTTC.

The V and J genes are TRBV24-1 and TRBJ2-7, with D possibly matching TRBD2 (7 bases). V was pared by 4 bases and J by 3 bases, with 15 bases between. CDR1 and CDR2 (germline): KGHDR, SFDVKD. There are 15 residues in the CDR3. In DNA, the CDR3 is TGTGCCACCAGTGAGGGGAGGGGGAGCTTCTACGAGCAGTACTTC. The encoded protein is CATSEGRGSFYEQYF.

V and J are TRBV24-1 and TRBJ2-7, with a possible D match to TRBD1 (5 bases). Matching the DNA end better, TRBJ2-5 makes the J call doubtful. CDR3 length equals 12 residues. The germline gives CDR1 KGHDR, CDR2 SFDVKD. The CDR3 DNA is TGTGCCACCAGCGGGTGGGGCCGGACCCAGTACTTC. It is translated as CATSGWGRTQYF.

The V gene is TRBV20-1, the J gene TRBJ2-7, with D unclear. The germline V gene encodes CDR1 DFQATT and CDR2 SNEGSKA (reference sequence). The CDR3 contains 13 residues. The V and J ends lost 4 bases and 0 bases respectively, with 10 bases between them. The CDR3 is CSAILGFSYEQYF. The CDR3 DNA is TGCAGTGCTATTTTGGGGTTCTCCTACGAGCAGTACTTC.

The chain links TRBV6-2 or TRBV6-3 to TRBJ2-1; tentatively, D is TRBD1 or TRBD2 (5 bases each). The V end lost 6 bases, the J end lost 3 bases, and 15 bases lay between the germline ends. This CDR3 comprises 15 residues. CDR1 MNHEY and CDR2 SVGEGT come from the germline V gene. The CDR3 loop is CASSTGTPNYNEQFF. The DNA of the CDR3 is TGTGCCAGCAGCACCGGGACCCCCAACTACAATGAGCAGTTCTTC.

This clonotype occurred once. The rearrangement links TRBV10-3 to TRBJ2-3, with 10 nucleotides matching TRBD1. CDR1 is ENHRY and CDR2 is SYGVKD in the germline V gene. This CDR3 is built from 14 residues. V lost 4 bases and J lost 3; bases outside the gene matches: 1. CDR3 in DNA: TGTGCCATCAGTGCGGGACAGGGGACAGATACGCAGTATTTT. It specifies CAISAGQGTDTQYF.

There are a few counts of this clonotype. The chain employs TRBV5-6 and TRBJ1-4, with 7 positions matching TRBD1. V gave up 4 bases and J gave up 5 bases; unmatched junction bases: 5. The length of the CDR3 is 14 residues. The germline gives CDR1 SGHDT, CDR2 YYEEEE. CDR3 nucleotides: TGTGCCAGCAGCCCGGGACAGCTAAATGAAAAACTGTTTTTT. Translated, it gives CASSPGQLNEKLFF.